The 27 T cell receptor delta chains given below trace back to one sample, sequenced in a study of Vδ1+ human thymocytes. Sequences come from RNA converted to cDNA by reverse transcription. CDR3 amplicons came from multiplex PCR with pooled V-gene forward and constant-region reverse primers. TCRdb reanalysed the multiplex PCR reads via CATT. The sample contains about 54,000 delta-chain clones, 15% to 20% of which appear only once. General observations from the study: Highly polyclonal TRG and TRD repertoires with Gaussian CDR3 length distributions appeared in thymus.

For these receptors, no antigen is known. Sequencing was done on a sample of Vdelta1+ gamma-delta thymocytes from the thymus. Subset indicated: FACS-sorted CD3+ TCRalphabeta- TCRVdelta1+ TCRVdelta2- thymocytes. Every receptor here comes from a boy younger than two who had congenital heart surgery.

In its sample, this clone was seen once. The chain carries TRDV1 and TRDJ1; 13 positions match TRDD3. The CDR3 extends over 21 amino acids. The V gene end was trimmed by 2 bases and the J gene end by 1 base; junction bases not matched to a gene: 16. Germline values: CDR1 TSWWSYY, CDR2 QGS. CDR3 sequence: CALGEFFPYWGIRKVTDKLIF. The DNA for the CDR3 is TGTGCTCTTGGGGAATTTTTCCCGTACTGGGGGATACGCAAAGTCACCGATAAACTCATCTTT.

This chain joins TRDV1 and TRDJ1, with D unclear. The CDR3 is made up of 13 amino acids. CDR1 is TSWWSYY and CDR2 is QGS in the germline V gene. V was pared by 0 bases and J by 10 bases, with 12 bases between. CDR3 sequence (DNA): TGTGCTCTTGGGGAACTAGGCGGACAGAGACTCATCTTT. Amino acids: CALGELGGQRLIF.

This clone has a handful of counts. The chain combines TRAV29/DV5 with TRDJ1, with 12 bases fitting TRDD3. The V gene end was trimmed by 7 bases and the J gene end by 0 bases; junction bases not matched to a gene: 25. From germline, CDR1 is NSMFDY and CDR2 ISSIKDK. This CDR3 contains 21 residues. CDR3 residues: CASAPGYTVLGDTPYTDKLIF. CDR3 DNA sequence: TGTGCATCCGCACCGGGGTACACCGTACTGGGGGATACTCCGTACACCGATAAACTCATCTTT.

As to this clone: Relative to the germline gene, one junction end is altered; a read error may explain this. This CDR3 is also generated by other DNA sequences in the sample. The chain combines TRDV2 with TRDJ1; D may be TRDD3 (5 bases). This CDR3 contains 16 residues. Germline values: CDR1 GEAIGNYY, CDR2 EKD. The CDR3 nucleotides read TGTGCCTGTGACCCCTGTCCTCCGGGGACCACCGATAAACTCATCTTC. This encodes CACDPCPPGTTDKLIF.

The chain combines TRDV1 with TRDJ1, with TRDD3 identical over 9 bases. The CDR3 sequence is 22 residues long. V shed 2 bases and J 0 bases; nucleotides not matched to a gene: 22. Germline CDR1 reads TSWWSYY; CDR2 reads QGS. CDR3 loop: CALGELLVLLDGGYQDTDKLIF. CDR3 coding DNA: TGTGCTCTTGGGGAATTACTAGTCCTACTCGATGGGGGATATCAAGACACCGATAAACTCATCTTT.

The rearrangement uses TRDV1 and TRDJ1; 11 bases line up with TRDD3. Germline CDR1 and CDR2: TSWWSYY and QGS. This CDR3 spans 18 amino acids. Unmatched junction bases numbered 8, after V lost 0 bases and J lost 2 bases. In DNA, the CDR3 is TGTGCTCTTGGGGAACTATGCCTGGGGGATACCCGAACCGATAAACTCATCTTT. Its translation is CALGELCLGDTRTDKLIF.

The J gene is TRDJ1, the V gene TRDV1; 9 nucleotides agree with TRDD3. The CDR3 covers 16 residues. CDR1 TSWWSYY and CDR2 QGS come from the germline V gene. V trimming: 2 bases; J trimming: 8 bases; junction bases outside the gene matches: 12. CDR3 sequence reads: CALGESPRTGGMKLIF. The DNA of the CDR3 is TGTGCTCTTGGGGAATCTCCTCGAACTGGGGGAATGAAACTCATCTTT.

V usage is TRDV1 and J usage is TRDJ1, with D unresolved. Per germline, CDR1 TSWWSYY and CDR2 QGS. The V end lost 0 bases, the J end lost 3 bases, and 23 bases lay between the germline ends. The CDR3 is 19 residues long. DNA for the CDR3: TGTGCTCTTGGGGAACTAAAACCTTTGTACAGGGTGGTACCCGATAAACTCATCTTT. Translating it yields CALGELKPLYRVVPDKLIF.

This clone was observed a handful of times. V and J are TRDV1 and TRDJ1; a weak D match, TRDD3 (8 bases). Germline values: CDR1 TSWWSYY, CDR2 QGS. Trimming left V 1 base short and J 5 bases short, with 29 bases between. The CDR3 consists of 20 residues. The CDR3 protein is CALGEQGPFLRRGDRDKLIF. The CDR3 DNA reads TGTGCTCTTGGGGAACAAGGTCCATTCCTACGTAGGGGGGATAGGGATAAACTCATCTTT.

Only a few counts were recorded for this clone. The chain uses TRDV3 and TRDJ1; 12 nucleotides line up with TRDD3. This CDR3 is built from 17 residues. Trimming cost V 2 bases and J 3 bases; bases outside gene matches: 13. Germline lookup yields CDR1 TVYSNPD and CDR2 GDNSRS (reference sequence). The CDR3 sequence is CAFPLGDTFNGPDKLIF. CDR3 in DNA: TGTGCCTTTCCTCTGGGGGATACGTTCAATGGTCCCGATAAACTCATCTTT. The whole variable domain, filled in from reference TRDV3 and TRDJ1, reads CDKVTQSSPDQTVASGSEVVLLCTYDTVYSNPDLFWYRIRPDYSFQFVFYGDNSRSEGADFTQGRFSVKHILTQKAFHLVISPVRTEDSATYYCAFPLGDTFNGPDKLIFGKGTRVTVEP.

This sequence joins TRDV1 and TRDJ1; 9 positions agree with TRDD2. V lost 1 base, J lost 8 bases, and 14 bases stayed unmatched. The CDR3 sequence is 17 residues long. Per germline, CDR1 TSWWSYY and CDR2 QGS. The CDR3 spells CALGEPAFLPGRVKLIF. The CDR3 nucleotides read TGTGCTCTTGGGGAACCGGCCTTCCTACCAGGGAGGGTAAAACTCATCTTT.

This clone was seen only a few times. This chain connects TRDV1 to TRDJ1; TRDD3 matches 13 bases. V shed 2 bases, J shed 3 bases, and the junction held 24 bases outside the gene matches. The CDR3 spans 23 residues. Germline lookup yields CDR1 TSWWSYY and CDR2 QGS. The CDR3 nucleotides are TGTGCTCTTGGGGAAGCTCATTCCTATTTGAGGTACTGGGGGATACGAGTTGCCGATAAACTCATCTTT. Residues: CALGEAHSYLRYWGIRVADKLIF.

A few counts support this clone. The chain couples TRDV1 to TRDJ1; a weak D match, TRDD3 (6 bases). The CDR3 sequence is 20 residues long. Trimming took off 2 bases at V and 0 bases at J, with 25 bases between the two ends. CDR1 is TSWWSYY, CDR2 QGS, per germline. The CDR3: CALGELNSPREGEYTDKLIF. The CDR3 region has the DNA TGTGCTCTTGGGGAATTGAACTCTCCTAGAGAGGGGGAGTACACCGATAAACTCATCTTT.

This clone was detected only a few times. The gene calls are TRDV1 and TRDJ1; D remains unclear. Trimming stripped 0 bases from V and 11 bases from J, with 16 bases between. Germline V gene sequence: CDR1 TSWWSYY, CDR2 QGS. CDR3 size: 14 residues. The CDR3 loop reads CALGELPLAYVLIF. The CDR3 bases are TGTGCTCTTGGGGAACTACCGTTAGCGTACGTGCTCATCTTT.

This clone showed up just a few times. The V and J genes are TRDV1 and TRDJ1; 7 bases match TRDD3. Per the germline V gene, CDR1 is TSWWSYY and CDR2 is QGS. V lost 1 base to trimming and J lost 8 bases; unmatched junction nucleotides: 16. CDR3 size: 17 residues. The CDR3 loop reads CALGEHRLGARRGKLIF. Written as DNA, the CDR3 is TGTGCTCTTGGGGAACACCGGCTGGGGGCCCGTAGGGGGAAACTCATCTTT.

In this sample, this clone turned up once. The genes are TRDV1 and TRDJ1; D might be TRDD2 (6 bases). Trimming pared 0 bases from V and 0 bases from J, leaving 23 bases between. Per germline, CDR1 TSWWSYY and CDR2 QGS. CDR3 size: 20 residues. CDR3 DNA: TGTGCTCTTGGGGAACTGGAAGTCCTACGTGTCTGGAGGTACACCGATAAACTCATCTTT. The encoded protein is CALGELEVLRVWRYTDKLIF.

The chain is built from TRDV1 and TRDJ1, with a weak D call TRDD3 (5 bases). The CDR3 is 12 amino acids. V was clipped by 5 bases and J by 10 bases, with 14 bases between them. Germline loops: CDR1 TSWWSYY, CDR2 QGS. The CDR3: CALGSIGVRLIF. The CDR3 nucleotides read TGTGCTCTTGGGTCTATTGGGGTTAGACTCATCTTT.

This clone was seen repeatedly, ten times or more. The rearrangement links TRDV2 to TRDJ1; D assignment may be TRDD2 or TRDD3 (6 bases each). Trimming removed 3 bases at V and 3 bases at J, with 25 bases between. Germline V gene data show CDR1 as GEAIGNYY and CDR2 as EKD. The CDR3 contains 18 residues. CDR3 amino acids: CACDLPSPRTGSSDKLIF. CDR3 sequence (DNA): TGTGCCTGTGACTTACCTTCCCCCCGTACTGGGTCCTCCGATAAACTCATCTTT.

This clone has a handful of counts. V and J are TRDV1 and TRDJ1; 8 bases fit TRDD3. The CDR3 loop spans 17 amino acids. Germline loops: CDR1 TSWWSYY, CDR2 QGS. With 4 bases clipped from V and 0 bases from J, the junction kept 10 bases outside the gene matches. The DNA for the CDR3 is TGTGCTCTTGGGGGGTACTGGGGGGCCCAGTACACCGATAAACTCATCTTT. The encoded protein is CALGGYWGAQYTDKLIF.

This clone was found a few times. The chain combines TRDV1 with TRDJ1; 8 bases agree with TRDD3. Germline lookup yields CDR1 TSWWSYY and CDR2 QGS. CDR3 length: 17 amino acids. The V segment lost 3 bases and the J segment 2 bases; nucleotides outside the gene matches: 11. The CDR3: CALGDHGTGGTTDKLIF. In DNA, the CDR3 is TGTGCTCTTGGGGACCACGGTACTGGGGGGACTACCGATAAACTCATCTTT.

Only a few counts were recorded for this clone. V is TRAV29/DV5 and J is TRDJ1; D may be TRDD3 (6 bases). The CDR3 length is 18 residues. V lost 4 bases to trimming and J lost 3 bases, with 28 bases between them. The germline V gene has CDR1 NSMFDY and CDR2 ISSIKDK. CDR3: CAAYALRLGVLNADKLIF. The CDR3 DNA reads TGTGCAGCATACGCCCTCCGATTGGGGGTCCTTAACGCCGATAAACTCATCTTT.

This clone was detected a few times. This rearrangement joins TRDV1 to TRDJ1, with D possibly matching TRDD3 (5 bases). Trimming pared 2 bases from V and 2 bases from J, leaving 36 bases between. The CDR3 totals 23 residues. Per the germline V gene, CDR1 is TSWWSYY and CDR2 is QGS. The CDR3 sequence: CALGEVQFPHSKRLLVPTDKLIF. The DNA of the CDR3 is TGTGCTCTTGGGGAAGTCCAATTTCCCCACTCCAAAAGACTACTGGTACCTACCGATAAACTCATCTTT.

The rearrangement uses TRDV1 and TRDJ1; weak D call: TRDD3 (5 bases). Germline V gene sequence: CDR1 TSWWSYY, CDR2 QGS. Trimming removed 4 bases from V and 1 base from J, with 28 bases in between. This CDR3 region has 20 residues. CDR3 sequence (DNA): TGTGCTCTTGGGGGCCCTTTTCTACGGTTACTGGAGGGGGTCACCGATAAACTCATCTTT. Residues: CALGGPFLRLLEGVTDKLIF.

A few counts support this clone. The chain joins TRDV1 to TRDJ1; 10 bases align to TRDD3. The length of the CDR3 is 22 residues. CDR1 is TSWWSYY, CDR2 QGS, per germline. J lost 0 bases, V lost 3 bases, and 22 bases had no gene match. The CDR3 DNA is TGTGCTCTTGGGGAGAACCGGTTCCCCCTGGGTACTGGGGGATTGTACACCGATAAACTCATCTTT. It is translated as CALGENRFPLGTGGLYTDKLIF.

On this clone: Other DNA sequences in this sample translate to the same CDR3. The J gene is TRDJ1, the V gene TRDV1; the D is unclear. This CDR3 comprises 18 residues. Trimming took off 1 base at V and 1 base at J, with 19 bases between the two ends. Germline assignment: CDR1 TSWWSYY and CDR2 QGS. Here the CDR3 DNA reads TGTGCTCTTGGGGAACATCCGGAGAAGCGGATTTCCACCGATAAACTCATCTTT. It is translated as CALGEHPEKRISTDKLIF.

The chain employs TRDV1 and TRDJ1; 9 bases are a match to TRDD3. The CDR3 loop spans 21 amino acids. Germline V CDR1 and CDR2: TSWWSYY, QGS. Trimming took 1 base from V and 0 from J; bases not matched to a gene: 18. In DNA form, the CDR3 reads TGTGCTCTTGGGGAACGCATCGGGACTGGGGGAGACTTAGAGTACACCGATAAACTCATCTTT. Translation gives CALGERIGTGGDLEYTDKLIF.

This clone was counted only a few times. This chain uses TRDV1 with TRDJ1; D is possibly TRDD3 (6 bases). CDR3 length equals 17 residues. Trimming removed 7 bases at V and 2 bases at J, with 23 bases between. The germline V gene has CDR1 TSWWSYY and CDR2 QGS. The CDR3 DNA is TGTGCTCTTGTTAGGGTTCTACGTACGGGGGGAACCGATAAACTCATCTTT. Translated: CALVRVLRTGGTDKLIF.